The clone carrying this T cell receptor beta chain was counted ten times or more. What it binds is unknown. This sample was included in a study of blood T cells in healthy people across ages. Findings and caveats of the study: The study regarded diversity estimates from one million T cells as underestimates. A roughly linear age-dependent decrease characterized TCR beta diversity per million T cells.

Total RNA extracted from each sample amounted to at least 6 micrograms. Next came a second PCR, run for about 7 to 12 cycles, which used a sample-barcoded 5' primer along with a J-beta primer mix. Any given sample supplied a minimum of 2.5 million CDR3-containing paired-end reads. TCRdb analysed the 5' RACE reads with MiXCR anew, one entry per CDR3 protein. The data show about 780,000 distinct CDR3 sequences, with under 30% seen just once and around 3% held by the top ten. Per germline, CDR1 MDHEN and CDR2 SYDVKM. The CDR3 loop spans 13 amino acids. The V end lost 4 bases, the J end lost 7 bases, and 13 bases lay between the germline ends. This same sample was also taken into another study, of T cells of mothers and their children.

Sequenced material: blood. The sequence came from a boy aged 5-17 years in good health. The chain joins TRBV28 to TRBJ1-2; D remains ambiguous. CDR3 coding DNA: TGTGCCAGCAGTTCTCCGGACTATTTTGGCTACACCTTC. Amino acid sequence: CASSSPDYFGYTF.